This is a list of T cell receptor beta chains from one sample in a study of CD8+ T cells in alopecia areata. TCRdb keeps only in-frame clones here, not all; method: immunoSEQ multiplex PCR. The sample lists 150,000 to 200,000 clones; 58% were seen once. The starting material was CD4+ T cells sorted from blood, obtained between weeks 55 and 65, from a patient treated with tofacitinib. The receptors shown here come from a human donor with alopecia areata. Both conserved end residues are part of each CDR3. A D gene is named only where the DNA matches it firmly. Where a row states a size, it is once, few, many or the class of an expanded clone; other rows omit it.

j_call,v_call,clone_size,d_call,cdr3_nt,cdr3_aa
TRBJ2-3,TRBV27,few,.,TGTGCCAGCAGTTTACTCGGGTATACGCAGTATTTT,CASSLLGYTQYF
TRBJ1-2,TRBV5-5,.,.,TGTGCCAGCAGCTTACTTCCGGGACGCTCAGACTATGGCTACGCCTTC,CASSLLPGRSDYGYAF
TRBJ2-7,TRBV29-1,.,.,TGCAGCGTTGCGGTGGGGGGGACAGGTCCCTACGAGCAGTACTTC,CSVAVGGTGPYEQYF
TRBJ2-2,TRBV25-1,once,.,TGTGCCAGCAGTGAGGGAAGGGGCACCGGGGAGCTGTTTTTT,CASSEGRGTGELFF
TRBJ2-7,TRBV13,.,TRBD2,TGTGCCAGCAGCTCTCCCTCCTTACTAGCGGGGGGGAGGTACGAGCAGTACTTC,CASSSPSLLAGGRYEQYF
TRBJ2-1,TRBV30,few,TRBD1,TGTGCCTGGAGTGTACTTGGGACAGGGAATGAGCAGTTCTTC,CAWSVLGTGNEQFF
TRBJ2-5,TRBV7-2,.,TRBD2,TGTGCCAGCAGCCCGACTAGCGGGCGAGAGACCCAGTACTTC,CASSPTSGRETQYF
TRBJ2-5,TRBV6-6,once,TRBD2,TGTGCCAGCAGTCTAGTTAGCGGGGGGGCGGCAGAGACCCAGTACTTC,CASSLVSGGAAETQYF
TRBJ2-3,TRBV7-2,once,.,TGTGCCAGCAGCGTTAGTGCATATACGCAGTATTTT,CASSVSAYTQYF
TRBJ1-1,TRBV9,.,.,TGTGCCAGCAGCGTAGGAGGGGGGATGAACACTGAAGCTTTCTTT,CASSVGGGMNTEAFF
TRBJ1-1,TRBV5-1,.,TRBD1,TGCGCCAGCAAACTACAGGGGTCGAACACTGAAGCTTTCTTT,CASKLQGSNTEAFF
TRBJ1-2,TRBV7-2,few,.,TGTGCCAGCAGCTCCCGGACGGCAGCCGTGAGCTACACCTTC,CASSSRTAAVSYTF
TRBJ1-4,TRBV29-1,.,.,TGCAGCGTTGAAGATCGGGGCACCGTCGGGAAACTGTTTTTT,CSVEDRGTVGKLFF
TRBJ2-1,TRBV7-9,.,.,TGTGCCAGCAGCCCGGCCTACAATGAGCAGTTCTTC,CASSPAYNEQFF
TRBJ2-3,TRBV5-1,.,.,TGCGCCAGCAGCTACGACTCGCGCACAGATACGCAGTATTTT,CASSYDSRTDTQYF
TRBJ2-7,TRBV5-6,.,.,TGTGCCAGCAGCGTAAACTACGAGCAGTACTTC,CASSVNYEQYF
TRBJ2-3,TRBV9,few,.,TGTGCCAGCAGCGTAGCTGTTTCCACAGATACGCAGTATTTT,CASSVAVSTDTQYF
TRBJ2-1,TRBV4-1,many,TRBD2,TGCGCCAGCAGCCGGGGACTAGCGGGGCTGGGGAATGAGCAGTTCTTC,CASSRGLAGLGNEQFF
TRBJ1-2,TRBV15,.,.,TGTGCCACCAGCAGAGATTTTAAGAGAGGAAATGGCTACACCTTC,CATSRDFKRGNGYTF
TRBJ1-1,TRBV20-1,.,.,TGCAGTGCCGAAACAGGCACTGAAGCTTTCTTT,CSAETGTEAFF
TRBJ2-1,TRBV5-1,few,TRBD1,TGCGCCAGCAGCTCAGGACAGGGCCCTTACAATGAGCAGTTCTTC,CASSSGQGPYNEQFF